This T cell receptor beta chain was sequenced during a study of breast tumors, draining lymph nodes, adjacent tissues. TCRdb reprocessed the multiplex PCR reads with MiXCR, giving one entry per CDR3 protein. Found here are approximately 90,000 distinct CDR3 sequences, roughly 30% of them singletons; the top ten hold around 8.1%. Axillary draining lymph nodes of breast cancer patients supplied the node samples. The specimen sequenced was axillary lymph node tissue. This TCR derives from a female donor with breast cancer. Some clones in this sample may be carry-over from other donors' samples.

Here the CDR3 reads CSAQGASYEQYF. The CDR3 DNA sequence: TGCAGCGCCCAGGGTGCCTCCTACGAGCAGTACTTC. V gene TRBV29-1 combines with J gene TRBJ2-7, with a weak D call TRBD1 (5 bases). Trimming removed 7 bases at V and 0 bases at J, with 10 bases between. This CDR3 region has 12 residues. In germline, CDR1 is SQVTM, CDR2 ANQGSEA.